Sequencing of this T cell receptor beta chain was carried out in a study of CD8+CD57+ T cells in acquired aplastic anemia (dated by TCRdb to 2016 to 2019). The study in broad terms: DNA extracted from sorted CD4+ and CD8+ cells had a mean of about 3.2 ug, with a range of about 0.2 to 30 ug. A CD8+CD57+ expansion meant a frequency higher than the mean frequency seen in healthy subjects.

V is clipped by 2 bases and J by 7 bases, and the sequence between their germline boundaries is 14 bases long. CDR1 and CDR2, per the germline V gene (reference sequence), are LNHDA and SQIVND. The CDR3, cysteine through phenylalanine, is 14 amino acids long. Only CDR3 DNA is held: 42 bases, read in frame from base 1. Genomic DNA served as template for TCR beta VDJ combination and CDR3 sequence profiling. An Illumina HiSeq 2000 was used for TCR repertoire sequencing. The published analysis was carried out like this. Repertoire assessment relied on Simpson's diversity index, CDR3 size and DJ length profiles, and TRBV/TRBJ rearrangement plots. The most abundant DNA sequence in the deep sequencing data was taken as the immunodominant clone. CDR3 amino acid sequences were screened for sharing across subjects and compared with published repertoires and the VDJdb database. Using fastp trimming at Q25 and MiXCR clonotype assembly, TCRdb reanalyzed the public sequencing data and kept in-frame beta chains. Every CDR3 protein is listed once, alongside the most common genes and DNA of its rows. Here the V and J calls rest on TCRdb's processing, not on the authors' analysis. This sample is represented by roughly 220,000 distinct CDR3 sequences; about 62% of them were singletons. Of the sample, under 60% falls within the top ten clones.

Flow cytometry had shown CD8+CD57+ cell expansion in the patients selected for sequencing. All patients had severe acquired aplastic anemia diagnosed by International Study of Aplastic Anemia and Agranulocytosis and Camitta criteria. Patients had received no therapy at the time of blood sampling. The study deep-sequenced TCR repertoires of sorted CD4+ and CD8+ blood T cells from severe aplastic anemia patients and healthy subjects. In the USA, patient enrollment took place under clinicaltrials.gov protocols 00001620, 01623167, 00001397, 00071045, 00081523 and 00961064. Ficoll-Paque density gradient centrifugation was used to isolate peripheral blood mononuclear cells. Before DNA extraction, CD4+ and CD8+ T cells were sorted with FACS or magnetic beads. The investigation overall reported the following: Some 27 CD8+ CDR3 sequences were found in both patients and controls but appeared to be highly expressed in patients and within the immunodominant clones of the patients. Patients and healthy controls showed no significant difference in CD8+ Simpson's diversity (P=0.060).

Concerning this clonotype: The specificity of this receptor is unknown. The input lacks base qualities; no much larger clone sits a single base away.

The sequence was collected from a human donor with aplastic anemia. The receptor chain draws on TRBV19 and TRBJ2-5, with the D gene not clear enough to name. The sample comprised sorted CD4+, CD8+, or CD8+CD57+ T cells (not recorded which) from PBMCs. In nucleotides, the sequence is TGTGCCAGTAGTATAAAAGTGGCTATCGGGACCCAGTACTTC. Translation gives CASSIKVAIGTQYF.